This T cell receptor beta chain came from a study of cytomegalovirus exposure and HLA in healthy donors listed by TCRdb under 2017. For the wider study: An earlier analysis of 587 of the donors reported around 280 Gb of sequence data and 117 million unique TCR beta sequences obtained from around 180 million T cells. On average, roughly 200,000 unique TCR beta nucleotide sequences were sequenced per donor among some 430 genotyped donors of the cohort, with roughly 19% of those sequences being non-productive. High-throughput TCR immunosequencing, statistical association of individual TCRs with disease status, and machine learning were combined to predict cytomegalovirus infection status. Rather than using new phenotypic data, the later analysis identified candidate immune exposures from TCR beta sequences and from how often those sequences occurred across donors. In a later genetic analysis, genome-wide SNP genotypes for about three fifths of the roughly 670 donors were used, and that subset was treated as a discovery cohort. Five DR-DQ haplotypes were handled as single units for association and clustering, since linkage in the cohort was strong. The study aimed to test whether cataloging public T cell receptors could reveal signatures of past pathogen exposure. All discovery cohort repertoires had been generated on a single sequencing platform. Among the roughly 410 genotyped donors, approximately 82% belonged to the genetic ancestry cluster associated with self-reported Caucasian donors. Donor age, sex, ethnicity and CMV serostatus were collected together with the repertoire data. Roughly 300 gigabases of sequencing data and around 85 million unique TCR sequences made up an early release that covered nearly 650 HLA-typed donors. A separate validation cohort of over a hundred different subjects was used in addition to the roughly 620-subject first cohort. The T cell repertoires of 700 or so subjects were profiled by immunosequencing and related to cytomegalovirus serostatus. An earlier analysis of 587 of the donors used high-throughput TCR beta sequencing to judge whether each TCR beta V gene segment behaved as functional or pseudogenic. The number of donors typed differed by locus, with roughly 629-640 for A, B, C, DRB1 and DQB1, 522 for DQA1, 600 to 610 for DPA1, and some 440 for DPB1. A later analysis re-analyzed previously published TCR beta repertoires from 650 to 800 donors and added high-resolution HLA genotyping to study TCR occurrence patterns. HLA typing included class I and class II loci at four-digit resolution. What the study reported, not specific to this receptor: Cytomegalovirus status was reported to be diagnosed by the classifier with high specificity and sensitivity in both the original and validation cohorts. The authors suggested that the approach could potentially be generalized to other disease states and immunological phenotypes. Linkage disequilibrium might explain the correlated functional status among segregating V segments, but an unknown experimental factor could not be ruled out. An association between a missense DCLRE1C variant and V-gene and J-gene trimming of TCR beta chains was found in a later genetic analysis and replicated in an independent cohort. Because HLA typing was unavailable for some donors at each locus, only the typed subset was used in association tests. For the cohort, immune exposure information was limited to CMV serostatus. According to a later analysis, TCR association rates differed among HLA loci, with DRB1 alleles showing the most associated TCRs and HLA-C alleles showing the fewest. The earlier analysis of 587 of the donors excluded 15 to 20 rarely observed V segments, including chromosome 9 orphons, because counts were too low. Most CMV-associated TCR beta chains appeared to be HLA-restricted in a later analysis, and the HLA associations seemed to be driven largely by CMV exposure. In a later analysis, around 17,000 TCR beta sequences were associated with specific HLA alleles at a false discovery rate of 0.05. A later analysis reported that several top co-occurrence clusters appeared linked to parvovirus B19, influenza, CMV and Epstein-Barr virus. Compared with equally common non-associated chains, HLA-associated TCR beta chains in a later analysis were more clonally expanded and had lower generation probabilities. A total of roughly 160 TCR beta chains were listed by the study as associated with cytomegalovirus. When HLA alleles, especially DR and DQ, strongly co-occurred, TCR associations were difficult to assign to individual alleles. The presence/absence analyses assumed that sequencing depth was roughly uniform across donors, and that assumption may not be true. An earlier analysis of 450 to 750 of the donors showed that most TCR beta V segments appeared in productive rearrangements either about 87% or about 30% of the time, which broadly matched IMGT annotations. A further reported finding was that TCR beta sequences accurately predicted the HLA-A and HLA-B alleles for most subjects in the first cohort. Across donors, most TCR sequences were observed very rarely, whereas some public TCRs were present in many individuals. A later genetic analysis reported fewer N-insertions in productive TCRs among donors in an Asian-associated ancestry cluster than the roughly 700-donor mean. Three of the identified cytomegalovirus-associated TCR beta chains were confirmed in vitro to be specific for cytomegalovirus antigens. A cluster of highly shared sequence variants was judged likely to be a technical artifact of the sequencing pipeline. The cohort was sequenced for TCR beta chains only, and without alpha or paired-chain data the features that could be detected were limited.

Remarks on this clone: Its antigen has not been determined. No per-base quality is available; no much larger clone lies one base away.

The cohort consisted of some 730 healthy bone marrow donors. All cohort members were sampled while nominally healthy, although unrecorded immune exposures were likely present. The donor was CMV seropositive and belonged to the group of 250 to 350 seropositive cohort members. A peripheral blood sample was collected from each donor, and TCR beta sequencing was performed on peripheral blood mononuclear cells. The Qiagen DNeasy Blood Extraction Kit was used to extract genomic DNA from the blood cell samples. Library creation used the immunoSEQ multiplex PCR assay. A mixture of 60 forward primers for TCR Vbeta segments and 13 reverse primers for TCR Jbeta segments was used in the multiplex PCR. A multiplex PCR assay on genomic DNA amplified the CDR3 region of rearranged TCR beta genes. On the Illumina HiSeq System, the amplified TCR beta libraries were sequenced as 87-base-pair reads. The authors' analysis ran thus. In a later analysis, tens of millions of unique TCR beta chains were counted across the 650 to 750 repertoires, and roughly 11 million of these chains were shared by at least two donors. Raw reads were error-corrected and collapsed into unique sequences by a nearest-neighbor algorithm in which closely related sequences were merged to remove PCR and sequencing errors. CDR3 sequences were aligned to IMGT reference sequences to assign V, D and J gene segments. For a sequence to be retained, a match of at least six nucleotides to both a V gene segment and a J gene segment was required. Rearrangements were called productive when the CDR3 lacked stop codons and stayed in frame with V and J; all others were non-productive. Following IMGT convention, CDR3 was defined as the stretch from the second conserved V-encoded cysteine to the conserved J-encoded phenylalanine. The earlier analysis of 450 to 750 of the donors excluded any sequence lacking an unambiguous match to a single V gene segment. In an earlier analysis of 587 of the donors, V segments were called functional above 56.7% productive rearrangements and were called segregating when the between-donor standard deviation exceeded 5%. A statistical classification framework was built for diagnosing cytomegalovirus status from the catalog of TCR beta chain sequences. In a later analysis, V and J genes were assigned by comparing TCR nucleotide sequences against IMGT/GENE-DB human TR gene sequences. In a later analysis, CDR3 sequences and most-parsimonious VDJ recombination scenarios were assigned using the TCRdist pipeline. In a later analysis, every TCR beta chain was defined by the combination of its CDR3 amino acid sequence and its V-gene family, and reads without a unique V-gene family were dropped. In a later analysis, 450 to 600 highly shared, low-generation-probability nucleotide sequences were removed to address suspected cross-contamination and a sequencing artifact. In a later analysis, a clonal expansion index was calculated for each public chain from normalized within-repertoire ranks of inferred template counts. In a later analysis, generation probabilities were computed using a VDJ recombination model fitted to out-of-frame rearrangements, and the results were checked against IGoR. In a later analysis, hypergeometric tests were used to score TCR-TCR, TCR-HLA and TCR-CMV co-occurrence, with a repertoire-size bias correction applied to TCR pairs. False discovery rates were estimated in a later analysis by permuting HLA or CMV assignments 20 times. A later analysis grouped co-occurring TCRs with DBSCAN, adding TCRdist sequence similarity when clustering within HLA-allele-positive subsets. For co-occurrence clustering, repertoires with fewer than 30,000 or more than 120,000 public chains were excluded, along with about five repertoires with anomalous nucleotide sharing. TCRdb's version of the immuneACCESS table is confined to in-frame rearrangements and falls short of the full clone set. An unresolved V gene accounts for under half of the shortfall where checked; the remainder is of unknown origin. Clone size and the V and J calls come from that table; the DNA yielded D and trimming. Recorded for this sample are approximately 150,000 clones; approximately 80% of them occurred a single time. Under 9% of the sample rests with the top ten.

Sequencing was carried out using PBMCs. This receptor was obtained from a woman aged 35 to 49 in good health and CMV-seropositive.

The CDR3 amino acid sequence is: CASSLPTGKGYTF. The nucleotides read TGTGCCAGTAGTCTACCGACAGGGAAAGGCTACACCTTC. The chain was built from TRBV19 and TRBJ1-2; the junction holds 7 bases that match TRBD1. The germline V gene (reference sequence) specifies LNHDA as CDR1 and SQIVND as CDR2. V loses 5 bases at its end and J loses 8 bases; junction bases beyond the gene matches: 8. Counted from cysteine to phenylalanine, this CDR3 has 13 amino acids. Of the read, only the CDR3 DNA is kept; its 39 bases are in frame from base 1. The variable domain in full, with residues beyond the CDR3 obtained from the reference TRBV19 and TRBJ1-2 genes, is DGGITQSPKYLFRKEGQNVTLSCEQNLNHDAMYWYRQDPGQGLRLIYYSQIVNDFQKGDIAEGYSVSREKKESFPLTVTSAQKNPTAFYLCASSLPTGKGYTFGSGTRLTVV.